This T cell receptor beta chain appears in the sequencing data of a study of memory CD4+ T cells and cytomegalovirus serostatus. The wider study: This sample comes from healthy Belgian adults, eight to ten CMV seropositive, about 25 seronegative.

Here immunoSEQ multiplex PCR was the method, and the copy in TCRdb shows in-frame clones only, minus some. This sample has 50,000 to 65,000 clones, with around 78% found just once. The sort gate was single viable CD3+CD4+CD8-CD45RO+ cells for memory CD4+ T cells. Germline values: CDR1 SGHTA, CDR2 FQGNSA. The junction had 6 bases not matched to a gene; V was cut back by 2 bases and J by 1 base. This CDR3 contains 16 residues. The chain couples TRBV7-2 to TRBJ2-3; TRBD2 matches 7 bases. The TCR sequence derives from an adult in good health and CMV-seronegative. Material for sequencing was memory CD4+ T cells from blood. The DNA of the CDR3 is TGTGCCAGCAGCTTACTGGCGGGGGTAGGCACAGATACGCAGTATTTT. This gives the protein CASSLLAGVGTDTQYF.